This T cell receptor beta chain was identified in a study of T cells in Graves' hyperthyroidism and ophthalmopathy. Study findings and constraints: The model's output predicted ophthalmopathy at a median of about 5.9 months prior to onset.

Investigators excluded patients with uncontrolled infection, other autoimmune disease, pregnancy or lactation. Diagnoses were established using clinical symptoms, serum thyroxine and TRAb, thyroid ultrasound and orbital computed tomography. Researchers took RNA transcripts and amplified the TCR beta CDR3 regions from them. Carried out on the TCR CDR3, a first-round RT-PCR used the HTBI primer set. One entry per CDR3 protein results from TCRdb running MiXCR on the multiplex PCR reads. This table holds roughly 280,000 distinct CDR3 sequences, approximately 15% found once. With 0 bases removed from V and 0 bases from J, the gap between germline ends came to 10 bases. This CDR3 has 16 amino acids. CDR1 is SGHRS and CDR2 is YFSETQ in the germline V gene. This clonotype has a count of ten or more. Its antigen is not identified.

The rearrangement joins TRBV5-1 to TRBJ2-1; D remains unclear. This receptor was taken from a woman aged 60-75 years with Graves' ophthalmopathy. The sequenced sample was blood. This chain's CDR3 is CASSLGDGSSYNEQFF. The CDR3 DNA reads as TGCGCCAGCAGCTTGGGCGATGGTAGCTCCTACAATGAGCAGTTCTTC.